This TCR beta chain came from a study of cytomegalovirus exposure and HLA in healthy donors. Germline lookup yields CDR1 SGHRS and CDR2 YFSETQ. There are 13 residues in the CDR3. V dropped 5 bases and J dropped 7; count of bases not matched to a gene: 6. Amplification used 60 Vbeta primers and 13 Jbeta primers. TCRdb keeps only in-frame clones here, not all; method: immunoSEQ multiplex PCR. The profile shows more than 100,000 clones, around four fifths of them singletons. J is TRBJ2-1 and V is TRBV5-1; 7 bases align to TRBD1. This sequence originates from a woman in her forties in good health and CMV-seronegative. The specimen was PBMCs. The DNA of the CDR3 is TGCGCCAGCAGGACCGGGACAGATAATGAGCAGTTCTTC. It specifies CASRTGTDNEQFF.